The clone carrying this TCR beta chain was recorded a few times. Trimming cost V 4 bases and J 0 bases, with 10 bases left between them. Germline CDR1 and CDR2: KGHSH and LQKENI. The CDR3 is 16 amino acids. TCR beta CDR3 sequences were amplified from RNA transcripts. A first-round RT-PCR of the TCR CDR3 used the HTBI primer set. Each CDR3 protein gets one entry after TCRdb re-called the multiplex PCR reads with MiXCR. The sample holds approximately 330,000 distinct CDR3 sequences, around a fifth seen once. The data stem from a study of T cells in Graves' hyperthyroidism and ophthalmopathy. The chain has TRBV18 and TRBJ2-6, with no clear D. Sequenced input: blood. The clonotype was recovered from a woman aged 45-59 years with Graves' hyperthyroidism. CDR3 nucleotides: TGTGCCAGCTCACAAAGACCGAGCTCTGGGGCCAACGTCCTGACTTTC. Protein sequence: CASSQRPSSGANVLTF.